The sequence of this TCR beta chain was determined in a study of cytomegalovirus exposure and HLA in healthy donors (dated 2017 in TCRdb). Regarding the complete study: An earlier analysis of some 550 of the donors reported 276 Gb of sequence data and 117 million unique TCR beta sequences from 150 million to 200 million T cells. In a later genetic analysis, genome-wide SNP genotypes for about 55% of the roughly 700 donors were used, and that subset was treated as a discovery cohort. Because of strong linkage in the cohort, five DR-DQ haplotypes were treated as single units for association and clustering. The study combined high-throughput TCR immunosequencing, statistical association of individual TCRs with disease status, and machine learning to predict cytomegalovirus infection status. Donor age, sex, ethnicity and CMV serostatus were compiled alongside the repertoire data. Roughly 300 gigabases of sequencing data and roughly 81 million unique TCR sequences made up an early release that covered roughly 670 HLA-typed donors. Of the roughly 410 genotyped donors, 65% to 90% were placed in the genetic ancestry cluster associated with self-reported Caucasian donors. To decide whether each TCR beta V gene segment behaved as functional or pseudogenic, an earlier analysis of fewer than 750 of the donors relied on high-throughput TCR beta sequencing. Class I and class II HLA loci were covered by the typing at four-digit resolution. The study profiled the T cell repertoires of 500 to 800 subjects by immunosequencing and related them to cytomegalovirus serostatus. Besides the first cohort of hundreds of subjects, a separate validation cohort made up of 90 to 150 different subjects was used. Among some 400 genotyped donors of the cohort, an average of 235,054 unique TCR beta nucleotide sequences were sequenced per donor, 15% to 20% of them non-productive. Every repertoire in the discovery cohort had been generated on one and the same sequencing platform. Rather than drawing on any new phenotypic data, the later analysis identified candidate immune exposures from TCR beta sequences and the way those sequences occurred across donors. In a later analysis, previously published TCR beta repertoires from about 640 donors were re-analyzed and high-resolution HLA genotyping was added so that TCR occurrence patterns could be studied. Typing coverage differed by locus: A, B, C, DRB1 and DQB1 were typed in about 629-630 donors, DQA1 in 500 to 550, DPA1 in approximately 610, and DPB1 in 400 to 480. The study aimed to test whether cataloging public T cell receptors could reveal signatures of past pathogen exposure.

The paper as a whole reports these results and caveats: In an earlier analysis of roughly 560 of the donors, most TCR beta V segments were observed in productive rearrangements about 87% or about 30% of the time, broadly matching IMGT annotations. A later genetic analysis reported fewer N-insertions in productive TCRs among donors in an Asian-associated ancestry cluster than the approximately 700-donor mean. Most CMV-associated TCR beta chains appeared to be HLA-restricted in a later analysis, and the HLA associations seemed to be driven largely by CMV exposure. Roughly uniform sequencing depth across donors was assumed in presence/absence analyses, although this assumption may not hold. In a later analysis, HLA-associated TCR beta chains showed more clonal expansion and lower generation probabilities than non-associated chains that were equally common. Assigning TCR associations to individual alleles was difficult when HLA alleles, especially DR and DQ, strongly co-occurred. The study gave a list of under 200 TCR beta chains associated with cytomegalovirus. The classifier was reported to diagnose cytomegalovirus status with high specificity and sensitivity in both the original cohort and the validation cohort. A further reported finding was that TCR beta sequences accurately predicted the HLA-A and HLA-B alleles for most subjects in the first cohort. The sequencing pipeline was judged likely to have produced a cluster of highly shared sequence variants as a technical artifact. Correlated functional status among segregating V segments might reflect linkage disequilibrium, but an unknown experimental factor could not be ruled out. For the cohort, immune exposure information was limited to CMV serostatus. Because counts were too low, roughly 17 rarely observed V segments, including chromosome 9 orphons, were left out of the earlier analysis of 587 of the donors. A later analysis reported that several top co-occurrence clusters appeared linked to parvovirus B19, influenza, CMV and Epstein-Barr virus. While some public TCRs were present in many individuals, most TCR sequences turned up only very rarely across donors. In a later genetic analysis, a missense DCLRE1C variant was associated with V-gene and J-gene trimming of TCR beta chains, and the association was replicated in an independent cohort. Because HLA typing was unavailable for some donors at each locus, only the typed subset was used in association tests. In a later analysis, the rate of TCR association differed among HLA loci, with DRB1 alleles having the most associated TCRs and HLA-C alleles having the fewest. In vitro tests confirmed that a few of the cytomegalovirus-associated TCR beta chains recognize cytomegalovirus antigens. At a false discovery rate of 0.05, a later analysis linked fewer than 20,000 TCR beta sequences to specific HLA alleles. In this cohort, only TCR beta chains were sequenced, and detectable features were limited by the absence of alpha or paired-chain data. It was suggested by the authors that the approach could potentially be generalized to other disease states and immunological phenotypes. Because the 87-base-pair reads could not distinguish some IMGT-functional V segments, including TRBV6-2 and TRBV6-3, those segments were excluded.

Library preparation employed the immunoSEQ multiplex PCR assay. For the multiplex PCR, a mixture combining 60 forward primers for TCR Vbeta segments and 13 reverse primers for TCR Jbeta segments was used. Amplification of the CDR3 region of rearranged TCR beta genes was performed with a multiplex PCR assay on genomic DNA. On the Illumina HiSeq System, the amplified TCR beta libraries were sequenced as 87-base-pair reads. The paper's data handling went like this. In a later analysis, tens of millions of unique TCR beta chains were counted across the approximately 640 repertoires, and approximately 11 million of these chains were shared by at least two donors. Raw reads were error-corrected and collapsed into unique sequences by a nearest-neighbor algorithm in which closely related sequences were merged to remove PCR and sequencing errors. Alignment of CDR3 sequences to IMGT reference sequences was used to assign V, D and J gene segments. For a sequence to be retained, a match of at least six nucleotides to both a V gene segment and a J gene segment was required. Rearrangements were classified as productive when the CDR3 lacked stop codons and remained in frame with V and J, and all other rearrangements were classified as non-productive. Following IMGT convention, CDR3 was defined as the stretch from the second conserved V-encoded cysteine to the conserved J-encoded phenylalanine. In an earlier analysis of more than 550 of the donors, sequences lacking an unambiguous match to a single V gene segment were excluded. An earlier analysis of 587 of the donors classified V segments as functional when productive rearrangements were above 56.7% and as segregating when the standard deviation between donors was above 5%. A statistical classification framework was built to diagnose cytomegalovirus status from the catalog of TCR beta chain sequences. A later analysis assigned V and J genes by comparing TCR nucleotide sequences with IMGT/GENE-DB human TR gene sequences. Using the TCRdist pipeline, a later analysis assigned CDR3 sequences along with most-parsimonious VDJ recombination scenarios. A later analysis defined each TCR beta chain by its CDR3 amino acid sequence plus V-gene family, and excluded reads lacking a unique V-gene family. To address suspected cross-contamination and a sequencing artifact, a later analysis removed approximately 590 highly shared, low-generation-probability nucleotide sequences. In a later analysis, a clonal expansion index was calculated for each public chain from normalized within-repertoire ranks of inferred template counts. In a later analysis, generation probabilities were computed using a VDJ recombination model fitted to out-of-frame rearrangements, and the results were checked against IGoR. A later analysis scored TCR-TCR, TCR-HLA and TCR-CMV co-occurrence with hypergeometric tests, applying a repertoire-size bias correction to TCR pairs. In a later analysis, false discovery rates were estimated by permuting HLA or CMV assignments 20 times. In a later analysis, co-occurring TCRs were grouped with DBSCAN, and TCRdist sequence similarity was added when clustering was performed within HLA-allele-positive subsets. Repertoires with fewer than 30,000 or more than 120,000 public chains, plus five repertoires with anomalous nucleotide sharing, were excluded from co-occurrence clustering. Drawn from immuneACCESS, this table holds only the in-frame rearrangements with V and J called that TCRdb kept. Clones are partly lost; checked studies trace under half to an unresolved V gene and leave the rest unexplained. The V and J calls and clone size are taken from that table; D and trimming were inferred from the DNA. The sample table holds hundreds of thousands of clones, of which 75% to 80% were seen once. The biggest ten clones account for roughly 1.9% of the sample.

The cohort consisted of 600 to 750 healthy bone marrow donors. Cohort members were all nominally healthy when sampled, although unrecorded immune exposures were likely present. The donor tested CMV seronegative, placing the donor among the 352 seronegative members of the cohort. A peripheral blood sample was provided by each donor, and peripheral blood mononuclear cells were used for TCR beta sequencing. Genomic DNA extraction from the blood cell samples was performed with the Qiagen DNeasy Blood Extraction Kit. A remark on this clone: The target of this receptor is not known. Base-call qualities are not available, and no considerably larger clone is one nucleotide away.

Taken from cysteine to phenylalanine, the CDR3 has 15 residues. Only the CDR3 part of the read is kept: 45 bases, read in frame from the first base. Relative to germline, V is missing 2 bases and J is missing 2 bases, with 3 bases of the junction outside any gene match. According to the germline V gene (reference sequence), CDR1 reads MNHNY and CDR2 reads SVGAGI. Rearrangement joined TRBV6-6 to TRBJ1-1; 9 middle bases align to TRBD1. Material for sequencing was PBMCs. The TCR was taken from a man younger than 30 in good health and CMV-seronegative. CDR3 protein: CASSYLQGANTEAFF. The DNA sequence is as follows: TGTGCCAGCAGTTACCTACAGGGGGCAAACACTGAAGCTTTCTTT.